These 25 T cell receptor beta chains originate from one sample sequenced in a study of cytomegalovirus exposure and HLA in healthy donors. Both 60 Vbeta primers and 13 Jbeta primers went into the PCR. Profiled with immunoSEQ multiplex PCR; TCRdb holds only in-frame clones, not every one. Here the sample spans approximately 120,000 clones, about 80% being singletons. The sample was PBMCs. Every receptor here comes from a woman between 45 and 60 years old in good health and CMV-seropositive.

V is TRBV5-1 and J is TRBJ2-7, with D unclear. From germline, CDR1 is SGHRS and CDR2 YFSETQ. Trimming took 0 bases from V and 5 from J, leaving 12 bases between them. This CDR3 contains 14 residues. The DNA of the CDR3 is TGCGCCAGCAGCTTGGAGCGTTATGGCAACGAGCAGTACTTC. Its translation is CASSLERYGNEQYF.

This chain uses TRBV5-4 with TRBJ2-5; 10 positions agree with TRBD1. Trimming cost V 4 bases and J 4 bases; bases outside gene matches: 7. The CDR3 is 15 amino acids. Germline V gives CDR1 SGHNT, CDR2 YYREEE (reference sequence). CDR3 in DNA: TGTGCCAGCAGCGTAGGACAGGGGGAAGGAGAGACCCAGTACTTC. Translation gives CASSVGQGEGETQYF.

CDR3 sequence (DNA): TGTGCCAGCAGCGTAGGGGACAGGGGGACCAAAAACATTCAGTACTTC. The encoded protein is CASSVGDRGTKNIQYF. The chain combines TRBV9 with TRBJ2-4, with 11 bases lining up with TRBD1. The trim removed 0 bases at V and 2 bases at J, leaving 1 base unmatched. Germline values: CDR1 SGDLS, CDR2 YYNGEE. This CDR3 contains 16 residues.

This clone was observed a few times. The rearrangement uses TRBV4-1 and TRBJ2-5; TRBD2 aligns across 8 bases. The CDR3 runs 13 residues. Trimming cost V 4 bases and J 5 bases; bases outside gene matches: 3. Germline loops: CDR1 MGHRA, CDR2 YSYEKL. The CDR3 region is CASSLAGRETQYF. CDR3 sequence (DNA): TGCGCCAGCAGCCTAGCGGGGAGGGAGACCCAGTACTTC.

V is TRBV11-1 and J is TRBJ2-6, with 7 nucleotides matching TRBD2. This CDR3 spans 16 amino acids. Germline V gene lookup returns CDR1 SGHAT and CDR2 FQDESV (reference sequence). Losses at the gene ends were 6 bases for V and 4 bases for J; bases not matched to a gene: 9. The CDR3 reads CASSPGRTLGANVLTF. The CDR3 nucleotides are TGTGCCAGCAGTCCCGGGAGGACTCTGGGGGCCAACGTCCTGACTTTC.

The chain carries TRBV11-2 and TRBJ1-3, with a possible D match to TRBD1 (5 bases). Germline values: CDR1 SGHAT, CDR2 FQNNGV. This CDR3 is built from 13 residues. V lost 5 bases and J 4 bases, leaving 9 bases between the germline ends. In nucleotides, the CDR3 is TGTGCCAGCAGCCCGACAGAGGGAAACACCATATATTTT. This encodes CASSPTEGNTIYF.

The rearrangement links TRBV27 to TRBJ2-6; 9 bases fit TRBD1. Germline V gives CDR1 MNHEY, CDR2 SMNVEV (reference sequence). The CDR3 has 18 residues. V trimming: 3 bases; J trimming: 1 base; junction bases outside the gene matches: 7. The DNA for the CDR3 is TGTGCCAGCAGTTTCCTCCGGGACAGGGTTTCTGGGGCCAACGTCCTGACTTTC. This translates into CASSFLRDRVSGANVLTF.

A remark on this clone: Its ends do not fully match the called genes, so a read error is possible. V gene TRBV7-2 combines with J gene TRBJ2-6; D might be TRBD1 (6 bases). CDR3 length: 16 amino acids. Germline loops: CDR1 SGHTA, CDR2 FQGNSA. The CDR3 bases are TGTGCCAGCAGCAAGGACAGCAACTCTGGGGCCAACGGCCTGACTTTC. It codes for CASSKDSNSGANGLTF.

The chain uses TRBV5-1 and TRBJ2-7; 8 bases align to TRBD2. V shed 4 bases, J shed 2 bases, and the junction held 8 bases outside the gene matches. This CDR3 is built from 15 residues. Germline CDR1 SGHRS, CDR2 YFSETQ. CDR3 sequence (DNA): TGCGCCAGCAGCGGGGGACTAGGGGAACCCTACGAGCAGTACTTC. Its protein product is CASSGGLGEPYEQYF.

In DNA, the CDR3 is TGTGCCAGCAGCCAGGCAGCCGGGGGAAACACCATATATTTT. Amino acid sequence: CASSQAAGGNTIYF. The chain couples TRBV4-2 to TRBJ1-3; the D is unclear. The CDR3 sequence is 14 residues long. The germline V gene encodes CDR1 LGHNA and CDR2 YNFKEQ. V shed 3 bases and J shed 4 bases, with 10 bases lying between them.

V is TRBV5-1 and J is TRBJ2-3; 12 nucleotides align to TRBD2. Per the germline V gene, CDR1 is SGHRS and CDR2 is YFSETQ. V shed 1 base and J 4 bases; nucleotides not matched to a gene: 7. The CDR3 contains 17 residues. CDR3 in amino acids: CASSLSASSGGADTQYF. In DNA, the CDR3 is TGCGCCAGCAGCTTGTCGGCGTCTAGCGGGGGGGCAGATACGCAGTATTTT. Filled out from reference TRBV5-1 and TRBJ2-3, the complete variable domain reads KAGVTQTPRYLIKTRGQQVTLSCSPISGHRSVSWYQQTPGQGLQFLFEYFSETQRNKGNFPGRFSGRQFSNSRSEMNVSTLELGDSALYLCASSLSASSGGADTQYFGPGTRLTVL.

V is TRBV6-6 and J is TRBJ2-5, with D possibly matching TRBD1 (6 bases). Trimming left V 7 bases short and J 4 bases short, with 19 bases between. CDR1 and CDR2 from the germline V gene are MNHNY and SVGAGI (reference sequence). The CDR3 is 15 amino acids. The CDR3 protein is CASMVGAKGGETQYF. The CDR3 DNA reads as TGTGCCAGCATGGTGGGGGCCAAAGGGGGAGAGACCCAGTACTTC.

This clone was detected a few times. The chain is built from TRBV21-1 and TRBJ2-5; the D call of TRBD1 is as the table states it, not checked on the DNA. TRBV21-1 represents a pseudogene. This CDR3 is 15 amino acids long. The CDR3, as DNA: TGTGCCAGCAGCTCCGACCCTAGGGGCCAAGAGACCCAGTACTTC. Translated, it gives CASSSDPRGQETQYF.

The chain links TRBV7-9 to TRBJ2-3; D gene ambiguous. In germline, CDR1 is SEHNR, CDR2 FQNEAQ (reference sequence). Trimming took off 6 bases at V and 5 bases at J, with 9 bases between the two ends. This CDR3 is 12 amino acids long. CDR3 in amino acids: CASSSPRDTQYF. The CDR3 DNA sequence: TGTGCCAGCAGTTCCCCTAGAGATACGCAGTATTTT.

The gene calls are TRBV10-3 and TRBJ1-1; 8 bases are shared with TRBD1. Germline V lookup: CDR1 ENHRY, CDR2 SYGVKD. J was trimmed by 4 bases and V by 3 bases; bases with no gene match: 4. The CDR3 is made up of 14 amino acids. The CDR3 DNA sequence: TGTGCCATCAGTGAAGGGACAGGCCCCACTGAAGCTTTCTTT. Translated: CAISEGTGPTEAFF.

There are a few counts of this clone. The genes are TRBV13 and TRBJ2-5; no firm D call. The CDR3 extends over 14 amino acids. The V gene lost 5 bases and the J gene lost 4 bases, with 14 bases spanning the gap. CDR1 is PRHDT, CDR2 FYEKMQ, per germline (reference sequence). The DNA for the CDR3 is TGTGCCAGCAGCGCACCGGGTCCGGCAGAGACCCAGTACTTC. Translated, it gives CASSAPGPAETQYF. Complete variable domain (other parts from reference TRBV13 and TRBJ2-5): AAGVIQSPRHLIKEKRETATLKCYPIPRHDTVYWYQQGPGQDPQFLISFYEKMQSDKGSIPDRFSAQQFSDYHSELNMSSLELGDSALYFCASSAPGPAETQYFGPGTRLLVL.

On this clone: One junction end disagrees with the germline gene, perhaps due to a read error. The rearrangement joins TRBV5-1 to TRBJ2-7; 8 bases match TRBD2. This CDR3 has 14 residues. Germline loops: CDR1 SGHRS, CDR2 YFSETQ. The CDR3 DNA sequence: TGTGCCAGCAGCTTGGCGCGGGGGGCGGGCGAGCAGTACTTC. This codes for CASSLARGAGEQYF.

V gene TRBV11-2 combines with J gene TRBJ2-2; the match to TRBD1 covers 8 bases. The length of the CDR3 is 16 residues. The germline V gene encodes CDR1 SGHAT and CDR2 FQNNGV. Trimming at V came to 8 bases and at J to 0 bases, leaving 8 bases not matched to a gene. In nucleotides, the CDR3 is TGTGCCAGCGGCTCTCGGGACAGGACGAACACCGGGGAGCTGTTTTTT. It translates to CASGSRDRTNTGELFF.

The chain recombines TRBV2 with TRBJ2-1, with a possible D match to TRBD2 (5 bases). V lost 5 bases and J 9 bases, leaving 14 bases between the germline ends. Germline CDR1 reads SNHLY; CDR2 reads FYNNEI. There are 13 residues in the CDR3. CDR3 DNA: TGTGCCAGCAGTTACGCACTAGTCGGTGAGCAGTTCTTC. Its translation: CASSYALVGEQFF.

CDR3 in amino acids: CASSLLRGTGNTEAFF. The CDR3 DNA reads TGTGCCAGCAGCTTACTCCGGGGGACAGGGAACACTGAAGCTTTCTTT. The J gene is TRBJ1-1, the V gene TRBV5-6; 8 bases agree with TRBD1. The trim removed 2 bases at V and 1 base at J, leaving 7 bases unmatched. CDR3 size: 16 residues. The germline CDR1 and CDR2 sequences are SGHDT and YYEEEE.

This clone appeared a few times. The gene calls are TRBV15 and TRBJ1-5; TRBD1 is a possible D gene (5 bases). Germline CDR1 is LNHNV and CDR2 is YYDKDF (reference sequence). CDR3 length: 16 residues. V was shortened by 4 bases and J by 0 bases, with 13 bases between the two germline ends. The CDR3 DNA reads TGTGCCACCAGCACCGACGGGGGGTATAGCAATCAGCCCCAGCATTTT. Encoded protein: CATSTDGGYSNQPQHF.

J is TRBJ1-1 and V is TRBV4-2, with D uncertain. Germline CDR1 is LGHNA and CDR2 is YNFKEQ. The CDR3 is 15 amino acids. Trimming cost V 1 base and J 1 base, with 10 bases left between them. CDR3 DNA: TGTGCCAGCAGCCAAGGCCAGGTGGAGAACACTGAAGCTTTCTTT. It translates to CASSQGQVENTEAFF.

A single count supports this clone. The chain joins TRBV5-1 to TRBJ2-7; a weak D match, TRBD2 (5 bases). The CDR3 spans 14 residues. The germline CDR1 and CDR2 sequences are SGHRS and YFSETQ. V was pared by 5 bases and J by 6 bases, with 18 bases between. CDR3 DNA: TGCGCCAGCAGACGGCAGAGGGAACTAGGCGAGCAGTACTTC. Protein product: CASRRQRELGEQYF. Full variable domain (remainder filled in from reference TRBV5-1 and TRBJ2-7): KAGVTQTPRYLIKTRGQQVTLSCSPISGHRSVSWYQQTPGQGLQFLFEYFSETQRNKGNFPGRFSGRQFSNSRSEMNVSTLELGDSALYLCASRRQRELGEQYFGPGTRLTVT.

The chain joins TRBV9 to TRBJ1-6, with a possible D match to TRBD1 (5 bases). The germline V and J ends were trimmed by 4 bases and 6 bases, with 8 bases remaining between them. Germline V gene data show CDR1 as SGDLS and CDR2 as YYNGEE. The CDR3 consists of 13 residues. CDR3 sequence (DNA): TGTGCCAGCAGCATACAGGTTAATTCACCCCTCCACTTT. Its protein product is CASSIQVNSPLHF. The complete variable domain, with remaining parts taken from reference TRBV9 and TRBJ1-6, reads DSGVTQTPKHLITATGQRVTLRCSPRSGDLSVYWYQQSLDQGLQFLIQYYNGEERAKGNILERFSAQQFPDLHSELNLSSLELGDSALYFCASSIQVNSPLHFGNGTRLTVT.

The chain links TRBV11-2 to TRBJ2-7; D might be TRBD1 (5 bases). V lost 2 bases to trimming and J lost 2 bases, with 7 bases between them. The CDR3 has 13 amino acids. Per the germline V gene, CDR1 is SGHAT and CDR2 is FQNNGV. The CDR3 DNA reads as TGTGCCAGCAGCTTATTGGGGCCCTACGAGCAGTACTTC. It specifies CASSLLGPYEQYF.